The 9 T cell receptor beta chains given below trace back to one sample, sequenced in a study of blood T cell repertoires in COVID-19. Method: immunoSEQ multiplex PCR; TCRdb's copy keeps in-frame clones and lacks some. The sample lists roughly 97,000 clones; around 87% were seen once. Sequencing input: peripheral blood. These receptors were obtained from a man aged 50-60 years with acute or convalescent COVID-19.

The chain joins TRBV5-4 to TRBJ2-3; 11 bases are a match to TRBD1. Germline V gene data show CDR1 as SGHNT and CDR2 as YYREEE (reference sequence). The trim removed 3 bases at V and 7 bases at J, leaving 7 bases unmatched. CDR3 size: 15 residues. In DNA, the CDR3 is TGTGCCAGCAGCTCTTACGGACAGGGGGCAAATACGCAGTATTTT. Translated: CASSSYGQGANTQYF.

The chain couples TRBV4-2 to TRBJ1-3; D not certain. The CDR3 runs 16 residues. V gave up 0 bases and J gave up 0 bases, with 9 bases separating them. Germline CDR1 and CDR2: LGHNA and YNFKEQ. The CDR3 region has the DNA TGTGCCAGCAGCCAAGAGGAGACGGGCTCTGGAAACACCATATATTTT. Translation gives CASSQEETGSGNTIYF.

J is TRBJ1-5 and V is TRBV6-9, with D possibly matching TRBD1 (6 bases). Per germline, CDR1 MNHGY and CDR2 SVAAGI. Trimming shortened V by 4 bases and J by 2 bases, and 9 bases separated the two germline ends. CDR3 length: 14 amino acids. CDR3 region: CASSCAGGNQPQHF. The CDR3 DNA reads as TGTGCCAGCAGTTGCGCAGGGGGCAATCAGCCCCAGCATTTT.

The sample holds a few counts of this clone. This chain joins TRBV15 and TRBJ2-7; possibly TRBD1 for D (6 bases). The CDR3 sequence is 18 residues long. The V end was cut by 6 bases, the J end by 5 bases, with 29 bases between. CDR1 is LNHNV and CDR2 is YYDKDF in the germline V gene (reference sequence). This CDR3 reads CATRKSDRRRSLRNEQYF. The CDR3 bases are TGTGCCACCAGAAAATCAGACAGGAGGAGGTCCCTGAGAAACGAGCAGTACTTC.

J is TRBJ2-2 and V is TRBV5-1; a possible D gene is TRBD2 (6 bases). V was trimmed by 4 bases and J by 0 bases, leaving 13 bases between them. The length of the CDR3 is 16 residues. Germline V gene data show CDR1 as SGHRS and CDR2 as YFSETQ. CDR3 sequence (DNA): TGCGCCAGCAGCCTGATGGGCGGGACGAACACCGGGGAGCTGTTTTTT. The encoded protein is CASSLMGGTNTGELFF. Full variable domain (missing parts from reference TRBV5-1 and TRBJ2-2): KAGVTQTPRYLIKTRGQQVTLSCSPISGHRSVSWYQQTPGQGLQFLFEYFSETQRNKGNFPGRFSGRQFSNSRSEMNVSTLELGDSALYLCASSLMGGTNTGELFFGEGSRLTVL.

The chain carries TRBV18 and TRBJ2-3; no reliable D call. The CDR3 is 13 residues long. The ends were cut back, 6 bases at V and 5 bases at J, with 12 bases in the middle. Germline assignment: CDR1 KGHSH and CDR2 LQKENI. Here the CDR3 DNA reads TGTGCCAGCTCCCCCCCAGAGGAAGATACGCAGTATTTT. Its translation is CASSPPEEDTQYF.

This sequence joins TRBV10-2 and TRBJ1-1; D is unresolved. CDR1 and CDR2 from the germline V gene are WSHSY and SAAADI. This CDR3 is built from 13 residues. Between the trimmed V and J ends, which lost 7 bases and 1 base, there was a span of 10 bases. CDR3 nucleotides: TGCGCCAGCATGGGCAACCCGAACACTGAAGCTTTCTTT. Amino acids: CASMGNPNTEAFF.

In its sample, this clone was seen once. This chain links TRBV2 with TRBJ2-7; the D gene is possibly TRBD2 (6 bases). The CDR3 totals 14 residues. Trimming shortened V by 3 bases and J by 5 bases, and 14 bases separated the two germline ends. CDR1 SNHLY and CDR2 FYNNEI come from the germline V gene. CDR3 coding DNA: TGTGCCAGCAGTGAGGGGGGAGGTAAAGACGAGCAGTACTTC. Amino acids: CASSEGGGKDEQYF.

A single count supports this clone. The chain has TRBV5-5 and TRBJ2-2; TRBD2 aligns across 7 bases. Germline V lookup: CDR1 SGHKS, CDR2 YYEKEE (reference sequence). CDR3 length: 18 amino acids. Trimming took 4 bases from V and 4 from J; bases not matched to a gene: 16. CDR3 in amino acids: CASSPLRLAREFTGELFF. The CDR3 DNA follows: TGTGCCAGCAGCCCCCTACGACTTGCGCGGGAGTTCACCGGGGAGCTGTTTTTT.